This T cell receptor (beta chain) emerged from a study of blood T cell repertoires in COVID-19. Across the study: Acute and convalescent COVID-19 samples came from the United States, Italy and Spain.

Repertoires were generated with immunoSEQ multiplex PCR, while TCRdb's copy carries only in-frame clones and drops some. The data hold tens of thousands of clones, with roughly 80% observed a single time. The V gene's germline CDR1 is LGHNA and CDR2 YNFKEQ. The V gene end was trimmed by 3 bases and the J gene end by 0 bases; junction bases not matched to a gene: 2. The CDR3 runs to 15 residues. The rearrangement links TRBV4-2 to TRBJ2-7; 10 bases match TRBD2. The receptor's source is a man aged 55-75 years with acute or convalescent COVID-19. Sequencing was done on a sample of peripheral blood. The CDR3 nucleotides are TGTGCCAGCAGCCAGGAGCGGGGGGGCTCCTACGAGCAGTACTTC. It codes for CASSQERGGSYEQYF.